These 21 T cell receptor beta chains originate from one sample sequenced in a study of blood T cell repertoires in COVID-19. Method: immunoSEQ multiplex PCR; TCRdb's copy keeps in-frame clones and lacks some. The sample contains about 140,000 clones, about 88% of which appear only once. Sequences were obtained from peripheral blood. The receptors shown here come from a human donor in a cohort sampled during active COVID-19.

The V gene is TRBV5-1, the J gene TRBJ2-1; D not certain. The CDR3 extends over 15 amino acids. Per germline, CDR1 SGHRS and CDR2 YFSETQ. Trimming took 2 bases from V and 0 from J, leaving 9 bases between them. The CDR3 sequence is CASSFTTSSYNEQFF. DNA of the CDR3: TGCGCCAGCAGCTTCACTACGAGCTCCTACAATGAGCAGTTCTTC.

The chain links TRBV10-2 to TRBJ2-7; D is possibly TRBD2 (7 bases). Germline CDR1 and CDR2: WSHSY and SAAADI. CDR3 length: 16 residues. Trimming removed 1 base at V and 3 bases at J, with 16 bases between. In DNA form, the CDR3 reads TGCGCCAGCAGTGAGTGGGAGGGGGTGAATATCTACGAGCAGTACTTC. It specifies CASSEWEGVNIYEQYF.

V is TRBV2 and J is TRBJ2-2, with 7 nucleotides matching TRBD2. The CDR3 is made up of 16 amino acids. Germline V gives CDR1 SNHLY, CDR2 FYNNEI. Germline trimming cut 5 bases from V and 4 bases from J; bases unmatched to any gene: 10. The CDR3 reads CASSRIRGVGTGELFF. Here the CDR3 DNA reads TGTGCCAGCAGTAGAATCCGGGGGGTGGGCACCGGGGAGCTGTTTTTT.

This chain uses TRBV7-2 with TRBJ1-5, with TRBD1 identical over 9 bases. This CDR3 is 15 amino acids long. V trimming: 2 bases; J trimming: 5 bases; junction bases outside the gene matches: 4. CDR1 is SGHTA and CDR2 is FQGNSA in the germline V gene. The CDR3 loop is CASSLRTGVDQPQHF. For the CDR3, the DNA is TGTGCCAGCAGCTTAAGGACAGGGGTTGATCAGCCCCAGCATTTT.

The chain carries TRBV3-1 (or the pseudogene TRBV3-2) and TRBJ2-3; D may be TRBD1 (6 bases). This CDR3 region has 13 residues. Germline V gene lookup returns CDR1 LGHDT and CDR2 YNNKEL (reference sequence). Deletions cut 10 bases from V and 2 bases from J, with 13 bases between. DNA of the CDR3: TGTGCCACCCTCCGGGACAACACAGATACGCAGTATTTT. It encodes CATLRDNTDTQYF.

The chain has TRBV5-4 and TRBJ1-3; D may be TRBD1 (6 bases). This CDR3 is 15 amino acids long. V was trimmed by 4 bases and J by 0 bases, leaving 11 bases between them. Germline values: CDR1 SGHNT, CDR2 YYREEE (reference sequence). Here the CDR3 reads CASSPGQSSGNTIYF. As DNA, the CDR3 is TGTGCCAGCAGCCCTGGACAGAGCTCTGGAAACACCATATATTTT.

V gene TRBV7-7 combines with J gene TRBJ2-5, with 7 nucleotides matching TRBD1. Germline V lookup: CDR1 SSHAT, CDR2 FNYEAQ (reference sequence). The CDR3 loop spans 15 amino acids. V was clipped by 6 bases and J by 0 bases; unmatched bases: 7. DNA of the CDR3: TGTGCCAGCAGTCGTTCGGACAGGAACCAAGAGACCCAGTACTTC. This encodes CASSRSDRNQETQYF.

A few counts support this clone. The chain recombines TRBV5-4 with TRBJ2-3, with a weak D call TRBD2 (6 bases). The V gene's germline CDR1 is SGHNT and CDR2 YYREEE (reference sequence). V lost 9 bases and J 4 bases, leaving 21 bases between the germline ends. The CDR3 contains 15 residues. The CDR3 nucleotides are TGTGCCACTGCAGAGGGACTTCCTAGATCAGATACGCAGTATTTT. Protein product: CATAEGLPRSDTQYF.

This clone was detected only a few times. The gene calls are TRBV28 and TRBJ1-2, with 12 bases fitting TRBD1. The CDR3 is 16 residues long. The V gene end was trimmed by 5 bases and the J gene end by 4 bases; junction bases not matched to a gene: 8. Germline V CDR1 and CDR2: MDHEN, SYDVKM. CDR3 amino acids: CASSLSGTGGIYGYTF. CDR3 nucleotides: TGTGCCAGCAGTCTCTCCGGGACAGGGGGCATCTATGGCTACACCTTC.

The chain is built from TRBV28 and TRBJ2-7; D is possibly TRBD1 (6 bases). This CDR3 spans 13 amino acids. The V and J ends lost 5 bases and 6 bases respectively, with 14 bases between them. CDR1 is MDHEN, CDR2 SYDVKM, per germline. CDR3 sequence (DNA): TGTGCCAGCAGTCCGTTAACAGGGTCCGAGCAGTACTTC. Amino acid sequence: CASSPLTGSEQYF.

V is TRBV30 and J is TRBJ2-3; D gene unclear. CDR1 is GTSNPN and CDR2 is SVGIG in the germline V gene (reference sequence). V was shortened by 1 base and J by 5 bases, with 13 bases between the two germline ends. CDR3 length equals 14 residues. Here the CDR3 reads CAWSAPAVGDTQYF. As DNA, the CDR3 is TGTGCCTGGAGTGCCCCCGCGGTTGGAGATACGCAGTATTTT.

V gene TRBV6-4 combines with J gene TRBJ2-1, with 7 nucleotides matching TRBD1. The trim removed 2 bases at V and 4 bases at J, leaving 5 bases unmatched. Germline values: CDR1 MRHNA, CDR2 SNTAGT. The CDR3 consists of 15 residues. The CDR3 coding sequence is TGTGCCAGCAGTGACAAGGGGGCCCTTTACAATGAGCAGTTCTTC. Translating gives CASSDKGALYNEQFF.

The CDR3 is CASSFLGGVNEQFF. In DNA form, the CDR3 reads TGTGCCAGCAGCTTCCTAGGGGGCGTCAATGAGCAGTTCTTC. The chain links TRBV7-2 to TRBJ2-1, with 7 bases that match TRBD1. Germline V gene sequence: CDR1 SGHTA, CDR2 FQGNSA. The ends lost 3 bases at V and 6 bases at J; junction bases unmatched: 5. The CDR3 consists of 14 residues.

J is TRBJ1-4 and V is TRBV12-2; the table's D call, TRBD1, was not checked against the DNA. TRBV12-2 corresponds to a pseudogene. There are 15 residues in the CDR3. The CDR3 spells CASRFLDRGGEKLFF. The CDR3 nucleotides read TGTGCAAGTCGCTTCTTGGACAGGGGAGGGGAAAAACTGTTTTTT.

The table lists this clone with a count of one. The gene calls are TRBV30 and TRBJ1-6; TRBD1 agrees at 8 bases. V gave up 2 bases and J gave up 9 bases; unmatched junction bases: 6. Germline values: CDR1 GTSNPN, CDR2 SVGIG (reference sequence). This CDR3 has 14 residues. Here the CDR3 DNA reads TGTGCCTGGAGTACCGGACAGGGTGCTTCACCCCTCCACTTT. Protein product: CAWSTGQGASPLHF. Filled out from reference TRBV30 and TRBJ1-6, the complete variable domain reads SQTIHQWPATLVQPVGSPLSLECTVEGTSNPNLYWYRQAAGRGLQLLFYSVGIGQISSEVPQNLSASRPQDRQFILSSKKLLLSDSGFYLCAWSTGQGASPLHFGNGTRLTVT.

V and J are TRBV3-1 (or the pseudogene TRBV3-2) and TRBJ2-7; 13 bases align to TRBD2. The CDR3 length is 16 residues. Germline trimming cut 4 bases from V and 1 base from J; bases unmatched to any gene: 4. Germline CDR1 is LGHDT and CDR2 is YNNKEL (reference sequence). CDR3 loop: CASSPRTSGRSYEQYF. CDR3 DNA: TGTGCCAGCAGCCCAAGGACTAGCGGGAGATCCTACGAGCAGTACTTC.

The genes are TRBV28 and TRBJ1-4; TRBD1 matches at 11 bases. Trimming removed 5 bases from V and 3 bases from J; junction bases left unmatched: 8. The germline V gene has CDR1 MDHEN and CDR2 SYDVKM. This CDR3 is built from 17 residues. CDR3 in amino acids: CASSTPGTGGSNEKLFF. CDR3 sequence (DNA): TGTGCCAGCAGTACTCCCGGGACAGGGGGTTCTAATGAAAAACTGTTTTTT.

This clone was picked up one time. The CDR3 nucleotides are TGTGCCACCAGCAGAGCCATGGACAGCTTTAACTATGGCTACACCTTC. Translated: CATSRAMDSFNYGYTF. J is TRBJ1-2 and V is TRBV15, with a possible D match to TRBD1 (6 bases). CDR3 size: 16 residues. Trimming stripped 1 base from V and 1 base from J, with 13 bases between. Germline V gene lookup returns CDR1 LNHNV and CDR2 YYDKDF (reference sequence).

V gene TRBV3-1 (or the pseudogene TRBV3-2) combines with J gene TRBJ1-5; D is ambiguous. Germline V gene sequence: CDR1 LGHDT, CDR2 YNNKEL (reference sequence). Trimming took 8 bases from V and 1 from J, leaving 9 bases between them. This CDR3 contains 13 residues. The CDR3 sequence: CASPEGSNQPQHF. In DNA form, the CDR3 reads TGTGCCAGCCCCGAGGGAAGCAATCAGCCCCAGCATTTT.

This rearrangement joins TRBV25-1 to TRBJ2-7; D unresolved. The V gene's germline CDR1 is MGHDK and CDR2 SYGVNS. The ends were cut back, 4 bases at V and 6 bases at J, with 16 bases in the middle. This CDR3 is 14 amino acids long. CDR3 bases: TGTGCCAGCAGTGTGGCAGGTCCATTGGGCGAGCAGTACTTC. Residues: CASSVAGPLGEQYF.

This clone showed up just once. This chain joins TRBV4-1 and TRBJ2-3; D is possibly TRBD1 (7 bases). CDR1 MGHRA and CDR2 YSYEKL come from the germline V gene. This CDR3 is 18 amino acids long. The ends were cut back, 2 bases at V and 3 bases at J, with 21 bases in the middle. CDR3 nucleotides: TGCGCCAGCAGCCAACCGTTCGCCCCGACAGGGAGGACAGATACGCAGTATTTT. Translating it yields CASSQPFAPTGRTDTQYF.